The source of this T cell receptor (beta chain) is a study of T cell responses to AZD1222 COVID-19 vaccine. Study-level results: After two AZD1222 doses, spike-specific TCR breadth and depth rose versus day 0. In all cases, repertoires were sampled only after the peak T cell response.

Doses given second, at about 4 or about 12 weeks, were pooled. On this clone itself: Its cognate antigen is unknown.

Here immunoSEQ multiplex PCR was the method, and the copy in TCRdb shows in-frame clones only, minus some. The profile covers 140,000 or so clones, with approximately 90% appearing a single time and less than 2% taken by the ten largest. This sequence was found in an adult who received the AZD1222 COVID-19 vaccine. Specimen: peripheral blood, collected 28 days after the second AZD1222 dose.

Here the CDR3 DNA reads TGCGCCAGCAGTCACGGACTAGCGAACAATGAGCAGTTCTTC. Protein sequence: CASSHGLANNEQFF. V gene TRBV5-1 combines with J gene TRBJ2-1; the match to TRBD2 covers 9 bases. In germline, CDR1 is SGHRS, CDR2 YFSETQ. After removal of 5 bases from V and 5 bases from J, the junction contained 5 bases not matched to a gene. The CDR3 covers 14 residues.